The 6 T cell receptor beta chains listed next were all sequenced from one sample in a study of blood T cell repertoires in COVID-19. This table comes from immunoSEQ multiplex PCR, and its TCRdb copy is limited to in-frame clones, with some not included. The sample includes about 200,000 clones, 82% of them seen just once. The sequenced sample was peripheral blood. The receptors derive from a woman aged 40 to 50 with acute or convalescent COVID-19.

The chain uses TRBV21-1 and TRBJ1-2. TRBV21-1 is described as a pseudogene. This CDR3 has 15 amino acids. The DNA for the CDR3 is TGTGCCAGCAGCCCGGCGGGCGGGGGCATATATGGCTACACCTTC. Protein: CASSPAGGGIYGYTF.

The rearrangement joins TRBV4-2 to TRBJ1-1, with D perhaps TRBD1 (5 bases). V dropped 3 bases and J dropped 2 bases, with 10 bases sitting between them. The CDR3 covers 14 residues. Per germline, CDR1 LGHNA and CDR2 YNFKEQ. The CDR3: CASSHPDINTEAFF. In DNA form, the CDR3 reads TGTGCCAGCAGCCACCCGGACATCAACACTGAAGCTTTCTTT.

Here the CDR3 reads CASSTGDDTEAFF. The CDR3 nucleotides are TGTGCCAGCAGTACAGGGGACGACACTGAAGCTTTCTTT. The chain joins TRBV6-5 to TRBJ1-1; TRBD1 agrees at 7 bases. This CDR3 region has 13 residues. V was clipped by 5 bases and J by 3 bases; unmatched bases: 3. Looked up from germline, CDR1 is MNHEY and CDR2 is SVGAGI.

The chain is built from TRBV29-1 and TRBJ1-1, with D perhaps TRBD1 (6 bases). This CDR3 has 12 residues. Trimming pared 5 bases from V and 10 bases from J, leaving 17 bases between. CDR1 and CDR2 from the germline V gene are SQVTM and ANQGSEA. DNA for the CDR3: TGCAGCGTTCCCTGGGGGGGGCTCGGAGCTTTCTTT. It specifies CSVPWGGLGAFF.

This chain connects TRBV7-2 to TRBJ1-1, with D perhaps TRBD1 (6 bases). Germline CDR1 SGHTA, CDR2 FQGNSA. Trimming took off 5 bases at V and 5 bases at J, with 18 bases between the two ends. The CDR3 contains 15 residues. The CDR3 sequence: CASSPTVARGTEAFF. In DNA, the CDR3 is TGTGCCAGCAGCCCAACCGTGGCAAGGGGGACTGAAGCTTTCTTT.

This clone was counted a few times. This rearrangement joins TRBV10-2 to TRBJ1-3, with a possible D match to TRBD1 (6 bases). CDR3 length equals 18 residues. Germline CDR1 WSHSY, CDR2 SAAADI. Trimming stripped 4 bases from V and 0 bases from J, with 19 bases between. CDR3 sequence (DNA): TGCGCCAGCAGTGGGGCGGGGGGGGGCGCGAGCTCTGGAAACACCATATATTTT. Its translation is CASSGAGGGASSGNTIYF.